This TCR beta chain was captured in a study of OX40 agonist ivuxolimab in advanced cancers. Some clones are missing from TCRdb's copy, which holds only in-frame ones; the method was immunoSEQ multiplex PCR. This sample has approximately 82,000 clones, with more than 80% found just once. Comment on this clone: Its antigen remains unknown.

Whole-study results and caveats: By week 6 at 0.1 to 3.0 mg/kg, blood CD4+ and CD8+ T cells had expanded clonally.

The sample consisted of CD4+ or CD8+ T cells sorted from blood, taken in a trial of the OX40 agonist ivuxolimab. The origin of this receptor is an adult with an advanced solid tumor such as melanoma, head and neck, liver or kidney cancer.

In DNA form, the CDR3 reads TGCGCCAGCAGCTTCGGTTTCGAAGGGACTGAAGCTTTCTTT. This encodes CASSFGFEGTEAFF. The V call is TRBV5-1, the J call TRBJ1-1; D ambiguous. This CDR3 has 14 residues. Germline lookup yields CDR1 SGHRS and CDR2 YFSETQ. V was cut by 2 bases and J by 5 bases, with 13 bases left in between.